The T cell receptor (beta chain) under discussion was sequenced for a study of T cells in Graves' hyperthyroidism and ophthalmopathy. As concerns this clonotype: The antigen is not known.

Study observations and caveats: The model's output predicted ophthalmopathy at a median of about 6.5 months prior to onset.

Amplification of TCR beta CDR3 regions was performed using RNA transcripts as template. RT-PCR in the first round (using the HTBI primer set) targeted the TCR CDR3. TCRdb processed the multiplex PCR reads anew with MiXCR; each CDR3 protein has one entry. Of 400,000 to 500,000 distinct CDR3 sequences detected, roughly 13% appear once; the ten largest clones hold approximately 5.3%. V lost 0 bases, J lost 0 bases, and 6 bases stayed unmatched. This CDR3 contains 17 residues. From germline, CDR1 is MGHRA and CDR2 YSYEKL. The chain couples TRBV4-1 to TRBJ2-3, with 7 nucleotides matching TRBD2. The sequencing input was blood. The source is a woman aged 18-30 years with Graves' hyperthyroidism. In DNA, the CDR3 is TGCGCCAGCAGCCAAGAAGGCAGCGGGGTTAGCACAGATACGCAGTATTTT. Residues: CASSQEGSGVSTDTQYF.